Below are 29 T cell receptor beta chains sequenced from a single sample in a study of T cells in localized non-small cell lung cancer. The table came from immunoSEQ multiplex PCR; TCRdb's copy has only in-frame clones and leaves some out. The data hold 15,000 or so clones, with over 75% observed a single time. Sample: peripheral blood mononuclear cells, taken before any cancer treatment. These receptors all come from a male donor older than 55 with stage II lung adenocarcinoma.

V and J are TRBV28 and TRBJ1-5; D remains ambiguous. CDR1 and CDR2 (germline): MDHEN, SYDVKM. Trimming removed 2 bases at V and 0 bases at J, with 8 bases between. The CDR3 totals 15 residues. The CDR3: CASSLRTVSNQPQHF. For the CDR3, the DNA is TGTGCCAGCAGTTTACGGACGGTTAGCAATCAGCCCCAGCATTTT.

V gene TRBV6-5 combines with J gene TRBJ2-7; TRBD2 agrees at 8 bases. Germline V gene data show CDR1 as MNHEY and CDR2 as SVGAGI. This CDR3 has 16 residues. V shed 4 bases, J shed 9 bases, and the junction held 17 bases outside the gene matches. The CDR3 sequence is CASSSTSSLAGFGQYF. The CDR3 DNA reads TGTGCCAGCAGTTCCACCTCTTCCCTAGCGGGCTTCGGGCAGTACTTC.

CDR3 sequence reads: CASSYSPGAFF. The CDR3 bases are TGTGCCAGCAGTTACTCCCCGGGGGCTTTCTTT. V usage is TRBV6-6 and J usage is TRBJ1-1; D is unclear. V was pared by 0 bases and J by 11 bases, with 7 bases between. Germline lookup yields CDR1 MNHNY and CDR2 SVGAGI (reference sequence). CDR3 size: 11 residues.

This chain connects TRBV5-8 to TRBJ2-2; no definite D call. V lost 5 bases and J 0 bases, leaving 17 bases between the germline ends. CDR1 and CDR2 (germline): SGHTS, YDEGEE. The CDR3 loop spans 17 amino acids. The CDR3, as DNA: TGTGCCAGCAGGGCCTTCTACAGTAACACGAACACCGGGGAGCTGTTTTTT. Translation: CASRAFYSNTNTGELFF.

The chain employs TRBV29-1 and TRBJ2-7; 10 bases align to TRBD1. The V segment lost 4 bases and the J segment 4 bases; nucleotides outside the gene matches: 4. Germline lookup yields CDR1 SQVTM and CDR2 ANQGSEA. This CDR3 comprises 13 residues. In nucleotides, the CDR3 is TGCAGCGTTGGGCCGGGACAGGGGTACGAGCAGTACTTC. It specifies CSVGPGQGYEQYF.

The chain is built from TRBV10-1 and TRBJ2-1; the match to TRBD1 covers 7 bases. The CDR3 has 14 amino acids. V shed 5 bases, J shed 2 bases, and the junction held 3 bases outside the gene matches. Per the germline V gene, CDR1 is WNHNN and CDR2 is SYGVQD (reference sequence). The DNA of the CDR3 is TGCGCCAGCAGTCTGGGGACAGCCTACAATGAGCAGTTCTTC. It yields the protein CASSLGTAYNEQFF.

The chain is built from TRBV9 and TRBJ2-1; D unclear. With 0 bases removed from V and 0 bases from J, the gap between germline ends came to 13 bases. CDR1 is SGDLS, CDR2 YYNGEE, per germline. The length of the CDR3 is 17 residues. The CDR3 nucleotides read TGTGCCAGCAGCGTAGAATCAAGAACAGCCTCCTACAATGAGCAGTTCTTC. It is translated as CASSVESRTASYNEQFF.

This clone was recorded once. The genes are TRBV27 and TRBJ2-7; 7 nucleotides match TRBD1. The CDR3 contains 15 residues. CDR1 and CDR2 (germline): MNHEY, SMNVEV (reference sequence). J was trimmed by 5 bases and V by 5 bases; bases with no gene match: 12. CDR3 in DNA: TGTGCCAGCAGTCCCTACCTGACAGGGAAAGACGAGCAGTACTTC. Translated: CASSPYLTGKDEQYF.

The chain links TRBV29-1 to TRBJ1-2, with 10 bases fitting TRBD1. CDR3 size: 13 residues. Germline trimming cut 5 bases from V and 6 bases from J; bases unmatched to any gene: 6. The germline V gene encodes CDR1 SQVTM and CDR2 ANQGSEA. CDR3 amino acids: CSVPGQGIHGYTF. The CDR3 region has the DNA TGCAGCGTTCCGGGACAGGGGATTCATGGCTACACCTTC.

The chain carries TRBV11-2 and TRBJ2-7, with a weak D call TRBD1 (6 bases). V was cut by 5 bases and J by 2 bases, with 10 bases left in between. The CDR3 spans 13 residues. In germline, CDR1 is SGHAT, CDR2 FQNNGV. This chain's CDR3 is CASSRQVPYEQYF. The CDR3 nucleotides are TGTGCCAGCAGCCGACAGGTCCCCTACGAGCAGTACTTC.

J is TRBJ2-1 and V is TRBV7-2; D unresolved. This CDR3 region has 12 residues. Germline assignment: CDR1 SGHTA and CDR2 FQGNSA. Trimming stripped 2 bases from V and 15 bases from J, with 14 bases between. CDR3 in DNA: TGTGCCAGCAGCTTACTAGTCTTAGGTCTGTTCTTC. Translated, it gives CASSLLVLGLFF. Supplemented by reference TRBV7-2 and TRBJ2-1, the full variable domain reads GAGVSQSPSNKVTEKGKDVELRCDPISGHTALYWYRQSLGQGLEFLIYFQGNSAPDKSGLPSDRFSAERTGGSVSTLTIQRTQQEDSAVYLCASSLLVLGLFFGPGTRLTVL.

The chain uses TRBV11-2 and TRBJ1-4; TRBD1 aligns across 7 bases. This CDR3 is built from 15 residues. CDR1 is SGHAT, CDR2 FQNNGV, per germline. V was clipped by 5 bases and J by 3 bases; unmatched bases: 6. The DNA of the CDR3 is TGTGCCAGCAGCACGACAGGGTCAGCTAATGAAAAACTGTTTTTT. It translates to CASSTTGSANEKLFF.

This rearrangement joins TRBV9 to TRBJ2-3; no clear D gene. The CDR3 totals 16 residues. V lost 1 base and J 5 bases, leaving 17 bases between the germline ends. Germline-derived CDR1 and CDR2 are SGDLS and YYNGEE. The CDR3 nucleotides read TGTGCCAGCAGCGTAAGCCCGGCGGCCCAACAAGATACGCAGTATTTT. Its translation is CASSVSPAAQQDTQYF.

V and J are TRBV27 and TRBJ1-2; TRBD1 agrees at 7 bases. V trimming: 0 bases; J trimming: 4 bases; junction bases outside the gene matches: 11. Germline V gene lookup returns CDR1 MNHEY and CDR2 SMNVEV (reference sequence). The CDR3 sequence is 17 residues long. The CDR3 region has the DNA TGTGCCAGCAGTTTATCCCCTTCGACAGGGAGGGCCTATGGCTACACCTTC. Its protein is CASSLSPSTGRAYGYTF.

The gene calls are TRBV2 and TRBJ2-7; tentatively, D is TRBD1 (5 bases). Between the trimmed V and J ends, which lost 7 bases and 4 bases, there was a span of 14 bases. CDR3 length: 13 amino acids. Germline-derived CDR1 and CDR2 are SNHLY and FYNNEI. The CDR3 protein is CASTPQVPYEQYF. CDR3 nucleotides: TGTGCCAGCACGCCACAGGTTCCATACGAGCAGTACTTC.

The chain links TRBV27 to TRBJ2-7; D remains unclear. The CDR3 is 13 amino acids. Germline lookup yields CDR1 MNHEY and CDR2 SMNVEV (reference sequence). V lost 2 bases, J lost 3 bases, and 8 bases lay in between. The CDR3 here is CASSLNQIYEQYF. The CDR3 DNA sequence: TGTGCCAGCAGTTTAAATCAGATCTACGAGCAGTACTTC.

The chain combines TRBV29-1 with TRBJ1-2, with a weak D call TRBD1 (5 bases). Trimming took off 6 bases at V and 4 bases at J, with 18 bases between the two ends. The CDR3 runs to 14 residues. Germline CDR1 and CDR2: SQVTM and ANQGSEA. For the CDR3, the DNA is TGCAGCGTCCAAGGCGGAGCAGGGACCTATGGCTACACCTTC. Translated: CSVQGGAGTYGYTF.

The rearrangement links TRBV7-9 to TRBJ2-3, with 15 positions matching TRBD2. Trimming removed 5 bases from V and 4 bases from J; junction bases left unmatched: 7. Germline CDR1 and CDR2: SEHNR and FQNEAQ (reference sequence). The CDR3 runs 17 residues. The CDR3 loop reads CASSPRTSGREADTQYF. The CDR3 DNA is TGTGCCAGCAGCCCACGGACTAGCGGGAGGGAGGCAGATACGCAGTATTTT.

The chain couples TRBV30 to TRBJ2-7; D is uncertain. V was shortened by 2 bases and J by 4 bases, with 9 bases between the two germline ends. Germline loops: CDR1 GTSNPN, CDR2 SVGIG (reference sequence). The CDR3 is 12 residues long. The CDR3 bases are TGTGCCTGGAGTATCGACCGGTACGAGCAGTACTTC. It encodes CAWSIDRYEQYF. Supplemented by reference TRBV30 and TRBJ2-7, the full variable domain reads SQTIHQWPATLVQPVGSPLSLECTVEGTSNPNLYWYRQAAGRGLQLLFYSVGIGQISSEVPQNLSASRPQDRQFILSSKKLLLSDSGFYLCAWSIDRYEQYFGPGTRLTVT.

This clone was detected once. This chain connects TRBV2 to TRBJ2-1; 13 nucleotides align to TRBD2. CDR3 length equals 15 residues. J was trimmed by 4 bases and V by 4 bases; bases with no gene match: 1. The germline V gene has CDR1 SNHLY and CDR2 FYNNEI. DNA of the CDR3: TGTGCCAGCAGTGGGGGACTAGCGGGGTACAATGAGCAGTTCTTC. This sequence encodes CASSGGLAGYNEQFF.

The chain employs TRBV10-2 and TRBJ2-7; 7 nucleotides line up with TRBD2. V shed 6 bases and J 5 bases; nucleotides not matched to a gene: 13. CDR1 WSHSY and CDR2 SAAADI come from the germline V gene. The CDR3 is made up of 15 amino acids. CDR3: CASRRGRELLNEQYF. CDR3 DNA sequence: TGCGCCAGCAGACGTGGGCGGGAGCTTCTCAACGAGCAGTACTTC.

This chain links TRBV28 with TRBJ1-2; D unclear. Germline CDR1 reads MDHEN; CDR2 reads SYDVKM. With 7 bases removed from V and 4 bases from J, the gap between germline ends came to 10 bases. The CDR3 loop spans 12 amino acids. The CDR3 bases are TGTGCCAGCAAACGGCAGTCCTATGGCTACACCTTC. Its translation: CASKRQSYGYTF.

The chain employs TRBV29-1 and TRBJ2-3, with 10 bases aligning to TRBD1. V lost 5 bases and J lost 3; bases outside the gene matches: 5. This CDR3 comprises 14 residues. CDR1 is SQVTM and CDR2 is ANQGSEA in the germline V gene. CDR3 region: CSVKDRGGTDTQYF. CDR3 coding DNA: TGCAGCGTTAAGGACAGGGGGGGGACAGATACGCAGTATTTT.

The rearrangement joins TRBV5-5 to TRBJ2-5; 13 nucleotides match TRBD2. This CDR3 is 16 amino acids long. V shed 4 bases, J shed 4 bases, and the junction held 7 bases outside the gene matches. Germline CDR1 reads SGHKS; CDR2 reads YYEKEE (reference sequence). CDR3 coding DNA: TGTGCCAGCAGCCCCGGGACTAGCGGGATAGGAGAGACCCAGTACTTC. It is translated as CASSPGTSGIGETQYF.

The gene calls are TRBV30 and TRBJ2-1; 7 nucleotides match TRBD2. Germline trimming cut 2 bases from V and 3 bases from J; bases unmatched to any gene: 4. This CDR3 is 14 amino acids long. Germline CDR1 and CDR2: GTSNPN and SVGIG (reference sequence). Written as DNA, the CDR3 is TGTGCCTGGAGTACTAAGCGGGGCTACAATGAGCAGTTCTTC. As protein: CAWSTKRGYNEQFF. Using reference TRBV30 and TRBJ2-1 for the parts outside the CDR3, the full variable domain is SQTIHQWPATLVQPVGSPLSLECTVEGTSNPNLYWYRQAAGRGLQLLFYSVGIGQISSEVPQNLSASRPQDRQFILSSKKLLLSDSGFYLCAWSTKRGYNEQFFGPGTRLTVL.

The J gene is TRBJ1-4, the V gene TRBV28; tentatively, D is TRBD1 (6 bases). Germline CDR1 MDHEN, CDR2 SYDVKM. The CDR3 runs 14 residues. The V end lost 7 bases, the J end lost 4 bases, and 13 bases lay between the germline ends. The CDR3 reads CASTSGGGNEKLFF. The CDR3 DNA reads TGTGCCAGCACCTCTGGAGGGGGTAATGAAAAACTGTTTTTT.

The chain employs TRBV23-1 and TRBJ2-3; 11 nucleotides match TRBD2. TRBV23-1 is an ORF, and what it does is uncertain. This CDR3 spans 15 amino acids. Trimming cost V 1 base and J 5 bases; bases outside gene matches: 2. CDR3 in DNA: TGCGCCAGCAGTCAATTTCTAGCGGGAGGAGATACGCAGTATTTT. Protein product: CASSQFLAGGDTQYF.

The chain joins TRBV29-1 to TRBJ1-4; 7 positions agree with TRBD1. The germline V gene encodes CDR1 SQVTM and CDR2 ANQGSEA. V was pared by 8 bases and J by 3 bases, with 12 bases of the junction left unmatched. The CDR3 sequence is 15 residues long. The CDR3 DNA sequence: TGCAGCACCCGACAGGGTTCATCCCCTAATGAAAAACTGTTTTTT. Its translation: CSTRQGSSPNEKLFF.

CDR3 sequence (DNA): TGCGCCAGCAGCTCCCGCGGGGGGAGACAGGCAGATACGCAGTATTTT. Translation: CASSSRGGRQADTQYF. The chain combines TRBV5-1 with TRBJ2-3; 8 nucleotides agree with TRBD2. Per germline, CDR1 SGHRS and CDR2 YFSETQ. V lost 3 bases, J lost 4 bases, and 10 bases stayed unmatched. There are 16 residues in the CDR3.